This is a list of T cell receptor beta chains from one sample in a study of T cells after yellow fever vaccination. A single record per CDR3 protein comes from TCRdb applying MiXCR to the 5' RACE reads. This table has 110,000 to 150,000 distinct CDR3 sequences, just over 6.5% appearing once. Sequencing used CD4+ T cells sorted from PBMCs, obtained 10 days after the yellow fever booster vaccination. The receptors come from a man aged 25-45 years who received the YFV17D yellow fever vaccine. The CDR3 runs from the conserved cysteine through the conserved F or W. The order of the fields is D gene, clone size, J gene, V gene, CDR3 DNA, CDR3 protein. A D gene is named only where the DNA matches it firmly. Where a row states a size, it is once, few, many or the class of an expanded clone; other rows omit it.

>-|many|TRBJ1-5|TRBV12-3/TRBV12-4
TGTGCCAGCAGTTCGGCCCTCAAGCCCCAGCATTTT
CASSSALKPQHF
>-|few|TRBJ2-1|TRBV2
TGTGCCAGCACCCTGGGGGGAATGGTAAACAATGAGCAGTTCTTC
CASTLGGMVNNEQFF
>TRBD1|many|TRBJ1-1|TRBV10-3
TGTGCCATCAGTAGAGGACAGGACACTGAAGCTTTCTTT
CAISRGQDTEAFF
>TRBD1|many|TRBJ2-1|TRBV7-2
TGTGCCAGCAGCCCCGACAGGGGCTCCTACAATGAGCAGTTCTTC
CASSPDRGSYNEQFF
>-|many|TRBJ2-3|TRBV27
TGTGCCAGCAGTCCGAACCCGAGGGATACGCAGTATTTT
CASSPNPRDTQYF
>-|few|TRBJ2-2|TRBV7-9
TGTGCCAGCAGCATTGGACAGTTTCACGGGGAGCTGTTTTTT
CASSIGQFHGELFF
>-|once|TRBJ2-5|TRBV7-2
TGTGCCAGCTTGCCCGGACTACAGGAGACCCAGTACTTC
CASLPGLQETQYF
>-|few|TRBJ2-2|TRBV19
TGTGCCACCTCCGGGTGGGCGAACACCGGGGAGCTGTTTTTT
CATSGWANTGELFF
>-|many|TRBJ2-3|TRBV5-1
TGCGCCAGCAGCTTGGAGGGCTTCTCAGATACGCAGTATTTT
CASSLEGFSDTQYF
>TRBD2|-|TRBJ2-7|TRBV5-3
TGTGCCAGAAGCCCCGGCGCTAGCGGGAGGAACGAGCAGTACTTC
CARSPGASGRNEQYF
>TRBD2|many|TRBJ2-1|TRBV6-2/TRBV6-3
TGTGCCAGCAGCCGGACTAGCGGTTACAATGAGCAGTTCTTC
CASSRTSGYNEQFF
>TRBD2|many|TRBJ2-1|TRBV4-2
TGTGCCAGCAGCCAAGATCAACTAGCGGGATTAGAAATGGCGCGGTTCTTC
CASSQDQLAGLEMARFF
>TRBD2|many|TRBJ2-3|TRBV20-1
TGCAGTGCTAGAGTAGGTTTAGCGGGAGCCGCAGATACGCAGTATTTT
CSARVGLAGAADTQYF
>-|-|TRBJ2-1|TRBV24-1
TGTGCCACCAGTGACCCCCTTGCCGACTCCGTCCGGCAGTTCTTC
CATSDPLADSVRQFF
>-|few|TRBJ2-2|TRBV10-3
TGTGCCATCGGAGGGACGGCGAAAACCGGGGAGCTGTTTTTT
CAIGGTAKTGELFF
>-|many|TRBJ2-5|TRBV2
TGTGCCAGCAGTGAGTCCGAAGAGACCCAGTACTTC
CASSESEETQYF